This T cell receptor beta chain was sequenced in a study of shared clonotypes between healthy human individuals. As for the study in general: CD4 naive and memory got three plates each, CD8 naive two, CD8 memory one. Study outcomes and limitations: Sharing across four donors was seen in around 5% of naive CD4 clonotypes. Among donors, the sharing of clonotypes was expected to be influenced by sequencing depth.

Using immunoSEQ multiplex PCR, the repertoire was profiled, and TCRdb retains in-frame clones only, with some absent. The sample shows under 2.5 million clones, around 93% of them seen only once. A split of CD4+ cells into CD45RA+ naive and CD45RA-negative memory subsets was performed. Note on this clone: Its specificity is not known.

The germline CDR1 and CDR2 sequences are MDHEN and SYDVKM. Trimming shortened V by 3 bases and J by 12 bases, and 18 bases separated the two germline ends. The CDR3 totals 14 residues. The sample consisted of naive CD4+ T cells from PBMCs. Subset specified: CD45RA+ positively selected. This receptor was obtained from a man between 18 and 35 years old in good health. Some clones in this sample may be carry-over from other donors' samples. This chain connects TRBV28 to TRBJ2-1; D possibly corresponds to TRBD2 (5 bases). The CDR3 is CASSFSLDRSGQFF. CDR3 DNA: TGTGCCAGCAGTTTTAGCTTAGACCGAAGCGGGCAGTTCTTC.